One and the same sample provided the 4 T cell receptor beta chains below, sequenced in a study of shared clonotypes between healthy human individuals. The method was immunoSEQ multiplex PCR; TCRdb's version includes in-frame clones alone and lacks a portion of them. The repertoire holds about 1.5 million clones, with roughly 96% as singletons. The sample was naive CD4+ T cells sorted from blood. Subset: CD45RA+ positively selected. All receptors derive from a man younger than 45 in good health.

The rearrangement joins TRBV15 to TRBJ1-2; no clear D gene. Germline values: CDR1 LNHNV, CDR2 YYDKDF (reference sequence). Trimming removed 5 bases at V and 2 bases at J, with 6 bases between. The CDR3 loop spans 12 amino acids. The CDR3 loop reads CATSQQNYGYTF. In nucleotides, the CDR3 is TGTGCCACCAGCCAACAAAACTATGGCTACACCTTC.

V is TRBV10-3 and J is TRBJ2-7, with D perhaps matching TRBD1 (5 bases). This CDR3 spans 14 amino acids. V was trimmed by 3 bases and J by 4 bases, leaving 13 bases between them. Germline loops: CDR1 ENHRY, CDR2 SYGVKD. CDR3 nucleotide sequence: TGTGCCATCAGTGACCTATTACAGGTTTACGAGCAGTACTTC. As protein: CAISDLLQVYEQYF.

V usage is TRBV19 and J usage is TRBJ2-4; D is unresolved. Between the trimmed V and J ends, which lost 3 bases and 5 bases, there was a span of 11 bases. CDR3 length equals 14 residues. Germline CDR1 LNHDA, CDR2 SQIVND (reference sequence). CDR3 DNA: TGTGCCAGTAGTATCGCCGGGCCGGAAAACATTCAGTACTTC. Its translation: CASSIAGPENIQYF.

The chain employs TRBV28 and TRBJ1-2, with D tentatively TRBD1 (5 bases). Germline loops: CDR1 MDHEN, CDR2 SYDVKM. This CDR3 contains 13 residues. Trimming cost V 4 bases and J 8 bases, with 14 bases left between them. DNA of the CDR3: TGTGCCAGCAGTTCGCGGGGGTTGCGCGGCTACACCTTC. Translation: CASSSRGLRGYTF.